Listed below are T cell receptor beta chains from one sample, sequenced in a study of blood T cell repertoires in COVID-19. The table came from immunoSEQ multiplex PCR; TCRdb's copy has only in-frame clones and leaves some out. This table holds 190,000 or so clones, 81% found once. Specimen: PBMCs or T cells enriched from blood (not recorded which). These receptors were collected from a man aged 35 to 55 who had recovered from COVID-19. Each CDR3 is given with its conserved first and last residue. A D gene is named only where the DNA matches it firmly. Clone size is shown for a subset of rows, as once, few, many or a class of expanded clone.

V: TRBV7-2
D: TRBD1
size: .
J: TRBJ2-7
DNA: TGTGCCAGCAGCTTATCGGGGACAGGGACCTACGAGCAGTACTTC
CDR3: CASSLSGTGTYEQYF

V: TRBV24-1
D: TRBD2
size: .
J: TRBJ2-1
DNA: TGTGCCACCAGTGATTTAGCGGGACCAGCCTACAATGAGCAGTTCTTC
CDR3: CATSDLAGPAYNEQFF

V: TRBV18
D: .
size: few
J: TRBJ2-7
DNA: TGTGCCAGCTCACCTCCCCCTACCCGGGTAAACTACGAGCAGTACTTC
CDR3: CASSPPPTRVNYEQYF

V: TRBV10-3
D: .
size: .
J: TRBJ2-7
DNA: TGTGCCATCAGTGAGTTAACAGAAGAGCAGTACTTC
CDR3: CAISELTEEQYF

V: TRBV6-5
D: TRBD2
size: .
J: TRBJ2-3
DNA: TGTGCCAGCACCTTTTCGGGGGGAGATACGCAGTATTTT
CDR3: CASTFSGGDTQYF

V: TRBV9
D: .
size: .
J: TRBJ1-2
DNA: TGTGCCAGCAGCGTAGCTTCGACGGGCTATGGCTACACCTTC
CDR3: CASSVASTGYGYTF

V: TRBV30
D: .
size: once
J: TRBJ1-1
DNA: TGTGCCTGGAGATCCACATTGAACACTGAAGCTTTCTTT
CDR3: CAWRSTLNTEAFF

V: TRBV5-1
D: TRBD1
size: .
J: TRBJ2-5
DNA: TGCGCCAGCGCGTCGGACAGGGTAGGGGAGACCCAGTACTTC
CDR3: CASASDRVGETQYF

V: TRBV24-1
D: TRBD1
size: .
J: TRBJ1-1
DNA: TGTGCCACCTCCGGGACAGGCGTGAACACTGAAGCTTTCTTT
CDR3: CATSGTGVNTEAFF

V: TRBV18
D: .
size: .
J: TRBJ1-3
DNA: TGTGCCAGCTCACAAATAGACAGTTCTGGAAACACCATATATTTT
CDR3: CASSQIDSSGNTIYF

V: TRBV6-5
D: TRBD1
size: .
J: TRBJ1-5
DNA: TGTGCCAGCAGCGGACAGGTGCGCGGTCAGCCCCAGCATTTT
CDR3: CASSGQVRGQPQHF

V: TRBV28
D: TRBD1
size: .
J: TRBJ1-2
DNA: TGTGCCAGCAAAAGATCAGGGGGACGCGGCTACACCTTC
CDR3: CASKRSGGRGYTF

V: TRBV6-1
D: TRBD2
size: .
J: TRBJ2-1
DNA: TGTGCCAGCAGTGATCCCCCGGTGCGGACTAGGGCAGCCTACAATGAGCAGTTCTTC
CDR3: CASSDPPVRTRAAYNEQFF

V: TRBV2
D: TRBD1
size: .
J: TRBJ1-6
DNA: TGTGCCAGCAGTGAAGCGTCGGGACAGGGCCGGTCACCCCTCCACTTT
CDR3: CASSEASGQGRSPLHF

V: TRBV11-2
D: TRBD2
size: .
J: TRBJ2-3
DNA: TGTGCCAGCAGCTCCCCGGGACTAGCAACAGATACGCAGTATTTT
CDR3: CASSSPGLATDTQYF

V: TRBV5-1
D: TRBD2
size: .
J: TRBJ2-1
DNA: TGCGCCAGCACCCACAATAGCGGGGCGGGGTACAATGAGCAGTTCTTC
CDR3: CASTHNSGAGYNEQFF

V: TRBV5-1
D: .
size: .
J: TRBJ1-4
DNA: TGCGCCAGCAGCCCGATCGGGAGGGACCTTGGAACTAATGAAAAACTGTTTTTT
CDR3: CASSPIGRDLGTNEKLFF

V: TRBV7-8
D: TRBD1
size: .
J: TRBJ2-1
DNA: TGTGCCAGCAGCTTGGACAGGGTAGGAGGTGAGCAGTTCTTC
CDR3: CASSLDRVGGEQFF

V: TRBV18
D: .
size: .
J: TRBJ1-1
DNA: TGTGCCAGCTCACTGGTTGGGCCTGAAGCTTTCTTT
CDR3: CASSLVGPEAFF

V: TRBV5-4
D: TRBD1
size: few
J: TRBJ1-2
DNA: TGTGCCAGCAGCCCCGACAGGGGTTATGGCTACACCTTC
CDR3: CASSPDRGYGYTF

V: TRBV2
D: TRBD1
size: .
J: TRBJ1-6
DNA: TGTGCCAGCAGTGAAGCGCCCCCTGTGACAGGGAGTTCACCCCTCCACTTT
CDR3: CASSEAPPVTGSSPLHF

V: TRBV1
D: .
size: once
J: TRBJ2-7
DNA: TGCACCAGCAGCCAAGAAAAGGACGGCGGGGCAACCCACGAGCAGTACTTC
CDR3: CTSSQEKDGGATHEQYF

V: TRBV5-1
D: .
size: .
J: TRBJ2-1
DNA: TGCGCCAGCAGCTTAGGAGCCCCCTGGGATGAGCAGTTCTTC
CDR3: CASSLGAPWDEQFF

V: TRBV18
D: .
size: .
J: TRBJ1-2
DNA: TGTGCCAGCTCAGGGGGGAGTAACTATGGCTACACCTTC
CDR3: CASSGGSNYGYTF

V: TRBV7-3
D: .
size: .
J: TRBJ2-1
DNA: TGTGCCAGCAGAGGGGGAGGGAGCTCCTACAATGAGCAGTTCTTC
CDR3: CASRGGGSSYNEQFF

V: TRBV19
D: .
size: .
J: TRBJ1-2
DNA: TGTGCCAGTAGAGGGGAGGAGCGATATGGCTACACCTTC
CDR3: CASRGEERYGYTF

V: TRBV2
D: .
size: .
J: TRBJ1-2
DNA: TGTGCCAGCAGCTCTGGGGAGAACTATGGCTACACCTTC
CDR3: CASSSGENYGYTF

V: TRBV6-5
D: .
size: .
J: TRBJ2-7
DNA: TGTGCCAGCTCCCCCCGGGACACCCGGGTGAAGCAGTACTTC
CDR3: CASSPRDTRVKQYF

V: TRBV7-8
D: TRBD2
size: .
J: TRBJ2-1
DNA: TGTGCCAGCAGCTTAAGGCGGGGGGCCACAGAGCAGTTCTTC
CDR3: CASSLRRGATEQFF

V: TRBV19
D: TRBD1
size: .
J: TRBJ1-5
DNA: TGTGCCAGTAGACCGGGACAGGGTGGCAATCAGCCCCAGCATTTT
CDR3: CASRPGQGGNQPQHF

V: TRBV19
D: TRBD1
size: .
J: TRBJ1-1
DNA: TGTGCCAGTAGGTCCGCCGGGACAGGGCTTGGCGGTGGGCAAGCTTTCTTT
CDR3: CASRSAGTGLGGGQAFF

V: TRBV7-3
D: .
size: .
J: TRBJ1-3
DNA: TGTGCCAGCAGCGAACAGGGCTCTGGAAACACCATATATTTT
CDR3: CASSEQGSGNTIYF

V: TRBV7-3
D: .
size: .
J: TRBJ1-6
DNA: TGTGCCAGCAGCTTACAGGGATCTCTGAGTTCACCCCTCCACTTT
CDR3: CASSLQGSLSSPLHF

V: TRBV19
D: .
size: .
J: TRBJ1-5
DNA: TGTGCCAGTACCATTGGAGGGCGGGATCAGCCCCAGCATTTT
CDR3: CASTIGGRDQPQHF

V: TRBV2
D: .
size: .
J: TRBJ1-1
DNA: TGTGCCAGCAGTGAGAATAGTCCTTTGGCTTTCTTT
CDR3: CASSENSPLAFF

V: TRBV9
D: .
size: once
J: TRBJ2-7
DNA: TGTGCCAGCAGCGTAGGGCAGGGTCTACCCTACGAGCAGTACTTC
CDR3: CASSVGQGLPYEQYF

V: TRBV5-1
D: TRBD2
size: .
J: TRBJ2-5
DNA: TGCGCCAGCAGCTTCCTTAAGGGACTAGCGGAGACCCAGTACTTC
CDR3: CASSFLKGLAETQYF

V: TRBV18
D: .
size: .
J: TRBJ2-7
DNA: TGTGCCAGCTCACCGGACGGGGCGGGGGAGCAGTACTTC
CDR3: CASSPDGAGEQYF

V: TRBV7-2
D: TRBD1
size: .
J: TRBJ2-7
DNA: TGTGCCAGCAGCACGACAGGGGCTACCTACGAGCAGTACTTC
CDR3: CASSTTGATYEQYF

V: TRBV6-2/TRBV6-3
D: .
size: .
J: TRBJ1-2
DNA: TGTGCCAGCAGTTCGTGGACTGTTAACTATGGCTACACCTTC
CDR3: CASSSWTVNYGYTF

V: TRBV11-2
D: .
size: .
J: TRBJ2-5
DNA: TGTGCCAGCAGCGCGACAAGGGGGTCCCAAGAGACCCAGTACTTC
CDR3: CASSATRGSQETQYF

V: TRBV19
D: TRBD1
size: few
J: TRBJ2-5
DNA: TGTGCCAGTAAAAATGAACAGGGGGCAGGGGAGACCCAGTACTTC
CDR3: CASKNEQGAGETQYF

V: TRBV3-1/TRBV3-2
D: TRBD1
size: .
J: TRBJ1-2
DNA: TGTGCCAGCAGCCGTAGGGGGCAGGGGGCCTTAGCTAACTATGGCTACACCTTC
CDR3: CASSRRGQGALANYGYTF

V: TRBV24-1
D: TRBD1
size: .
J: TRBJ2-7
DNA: TGTGCCACCAGTGATTCGTCCTCCGGGACAGGGTACGAGCAGTACTTC
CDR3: CATSDSSSGTGYEQYF

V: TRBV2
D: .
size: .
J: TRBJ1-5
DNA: TGTGCCAGCAGTGATCGGGGTTCGTGGCCCCAGCATTTT
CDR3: CASSDRGSWPQHF

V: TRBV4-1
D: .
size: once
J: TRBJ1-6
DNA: TGCGCCAGCAGCCCAACTGGAGACAGATTATACTCACCCCTCCACTTT
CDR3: CASSPTGDRLYSPLHF

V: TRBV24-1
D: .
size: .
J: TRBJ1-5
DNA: TGTGCCACCAGTGAGAAGGGGCGAGGAAATAGCAATCAGCCCCAGCATTTT
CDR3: CATSEKGRGNSNQPQHF

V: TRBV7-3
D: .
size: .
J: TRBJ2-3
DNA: TGTGCCAGCAGCTTGACACGGAGCACAGATACGCAGTATTTT
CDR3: CASSLTRSTDTQYF

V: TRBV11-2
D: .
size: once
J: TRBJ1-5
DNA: TGTGCCAGCAGCTTAGAAGGGGCGCGTAATCAGCCCCAGCATTTT
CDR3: CASSLEGARNQPQHF

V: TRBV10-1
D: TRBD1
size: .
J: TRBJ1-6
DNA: TGCGCCAGCAGCGTTGACAGGGTTAATTCACCCCTCCACTTT
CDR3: CASSVDRVNSPLHF

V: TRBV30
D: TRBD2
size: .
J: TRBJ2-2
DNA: TGTGCCTCAATGAATAGCGGGAGGGGGAACACCGGGGAGCTGTTTTTT
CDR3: CASMNSGRGNTGELFF

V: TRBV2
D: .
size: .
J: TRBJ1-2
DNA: TGTGCCAGCAGTACAGGGTCTCGTGTTGGCTACACCTTC
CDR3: CASSTGSRVGYTF

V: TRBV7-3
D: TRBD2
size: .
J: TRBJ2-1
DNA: TGTGCCAGCAGCAACCGACTAGCGGGGAGCGGTGAGCAGTTCTTC
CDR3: CASSNRLAGSGEQFF

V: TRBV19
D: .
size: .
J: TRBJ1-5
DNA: TGTGCCAGTAGCCTGGGTAGCCCCCGGAGTCAGCCCCAGCATTTT
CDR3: CASSLGSPRSQPQHF

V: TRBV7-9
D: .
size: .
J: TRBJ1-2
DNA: TGTGCCAGCAGCTTAGGTTCGTCCGGGTATGGCTACACCTTC
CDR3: CASSLGSSGYGYTF

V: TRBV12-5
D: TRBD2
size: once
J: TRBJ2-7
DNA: TGTGCTAGTGCCCGAGAACTAGCGGGACGATCCGAGCAGTACTTC
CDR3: CASARELAGRSEQYF

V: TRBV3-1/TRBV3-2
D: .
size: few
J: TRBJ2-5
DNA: TGTGCCAGCAGCCAAGAACAGGACAGAAGAGAGACCCAGTACTTC
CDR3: CASSQEQDRRETQYF

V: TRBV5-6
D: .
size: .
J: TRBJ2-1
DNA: TGTGCCAGCAGCTTGAAGGAGCTGCCCTACAATGAGCAGTTCTTC
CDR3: CASSLKELPYNEQFF

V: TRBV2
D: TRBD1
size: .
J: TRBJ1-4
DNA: TGTGCCAGCAGTGGGACAGGGATAATAAGTGAAAAACTGTTTTTT
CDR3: CASSGTGIISEKLFF

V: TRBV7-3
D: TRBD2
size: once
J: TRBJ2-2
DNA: TGTGCCAGCAGCTTCCAGCCGGGACTAGCGGGTGGCGGGGAGCTGTTTTTT
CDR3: CASSFQPGLAGGGELFF